Detailed here is one T cell receptor (beta chain). Its antigen is undetermined. This CDR3 region has 14 residues. The J segment lost 3 bases and the V segment lost 6 bases, leaving 5 bases of the junction unmatched. The germline CDR1 and CDR2 sequences are SQVTM and ANQGSEA. These data come from a study of cytomegalovirus exposure and HLA in healthy donors. General observations from the study: Later analysis identified a missense DCLRE1C variant that was linked to TCR beta V- and J-gene trimming. High sensitivity and specificity were reportedly achieved when the classifier diagnosed cytomegalovirus status. Some TCR beta chains (about 180 of them) were listed as cytomegalovirus-associated.

Researchers ran the PCR with 60 Vbeta and 13 Jbeta primers. This table comes from immunoSEQ multiplex PCR, and its TCRdb copy is limited to in-frame clones, with some not included. The repertoire includes some 50,000 clones, 65% to 80% of them detected once, and 6.3% sits in the top ten. Source material: PBMCs. The clonotype comes from a man aged 30 to 45 in good health and CMV-seronegative. This rearrangement joins TRBV29-1 to TRBJ2-2, with TRBD1 matching 9 bases. CDR3 in amino acids: CSVPGTGHTGELFF. The CDR3 nucleotides read TGCAGCGTCCCCGGGACAGGGCACACCGGGGAGCTGTTTTTT.